This record looks at one T cell receptor beta chain sequence and its context. Its antigen is unidentified. This specimen comes from a study of T cells after yellow fever vaccination. Germline assignment: CDR1 MNHEY and CDR2 SMNVEV (reference sequence). This CDR3 has 15 residues. The V and J ends lost 5 bases and 0 bases, in that order; junction bases with no gene match: 2. Points from the study as a whole: Only a small proportion of the clonotypes turned up in both the CD4 and the CD8 compartments, likely arising from convergent recombination. Subsequent to the booster, the majority of primary-vaccination clones reappeared (under 98% CD4, 80% to 90% CD8).

5'RACE template switching generated TCR cDNA, adding a universal primer site and UMIs. TCRdb reanalysed the 5' RACE reads using MiXCR and keeps one entry per CDR3 protein. The sample lists a few hundred thousand distinct CDR3 sequences, around 5.3% occurring once. This TCR derives from a young man who received the YFV17D yellow fever vaccine. Sample: CD4+ T cells sorted from PBMCs, taken on the day of the yellow fever booster vaccination. The chain recombines TRBV27 with TRBJ2-1, with 9 bases that match TRBD1. The CDR3 DNA sequence: TGTGCCAGCAGTCGACAGGGGGGCTCCTACAATGAGCAGTTCTTC. This gives the protein CASSRQGGSYNEQFF.